This TCR beta chain was identified during a study of identical twins. TCRdb independently ran MiXCR on the 5' RACE reads; one entry per CDR3 protein. The table includes about 520,000 distinct CDR3 sequences, approximately 22% detected once. The V end lost 11 bases, the J end lost 1 base, and 14 bases lay between the germline ends. The CDR3 runs to 13 residues. This same sample was also taken into another study, of T cells expressing NK-cell markers.

This clonotype was sampled from a woman between 18 and 29 years old in good health. The V and J genes are TRBV12-3 or TRBV12-4 and TRBJ1-1; D gene uncertain. The sequenced sample was CD4+ T cells sorted from blood. The CDR3 spells CAHRGVWNTEAFF. The DNA for the CDR3 is TGTGCCCACCGTGGGGTTTGGAACACTGAAGCTTTCTTT.